Described below is a single TCR beta chain sequence and its context. This entry belongs to a study of blood T cell repertoires in COVID-19. In the authors' workflow: Nucleated cell number was recorded as an estimate derived from reference gene primer amplification. Some clones are missing from TCRdb's copy, which holds only in-frame ones; the method was immunoSEQ multiplex PCR. Clone size and the V and J calls come from that table; the DNA yielded D and trimming. Of approximately 84,000 clones in the sample, roughly 90% were seen once. Germline-derived CDR1 and CDR2 are LGHNA and YSLEER. This CDR3 spans 18 amino acids. Trimming took 4 bases from V and 2 from J; bases not matched to a gene: 9.

The rearrangement uses TRBV4-3 and TRBJ2-5, with 14 nucleotides matching TRBD2. The TCR was taken from a human donor with active COVID-19. The donor label of this sample is uncertain. Sequencing was carried out using peripheral blood. The CDR3 sequence: CASSPGLAGGPNQETQYF. CDR3 nucleotide sequence: TGCGCCAGCAGCCCAGGACTAGCGGGGGGACCTAATCAAGAGACCCAGTACTTC.